Detailed here is one TCR beta chain. Clones were read by immunoSEQ multiplex PCR, and TCRdb kept only the in-frame ones, dropping some. In the table there are 24,000 or so clones, approximately 84% of which are singletons. Germline CDR1 and CDR2: SGHTA and FQGNSA. The trim removed 3 bases at V and 6 bases at J, leaving 7 bases unmatched. The CDR3 is 14 residues long. This specimen belongs to a study of lymphopenia after photon versus proton radiotherapy. The TCR was taken from a man in his forties or fifties with gastric cancer. The sample in question was peripheral blood, obtained from a patient treated with photon-based radiotherapy. The rearrangement links TRBV7-2 to TRBJ1-1; 7 positions match TRBD1. The CDR3 loop reads CASSFDRVRAEAFF. CDR3 nucleotides: TGTGCCAGCAGCTTCGACAGGGTTCGAGCTGAAGCTTTCTTT.